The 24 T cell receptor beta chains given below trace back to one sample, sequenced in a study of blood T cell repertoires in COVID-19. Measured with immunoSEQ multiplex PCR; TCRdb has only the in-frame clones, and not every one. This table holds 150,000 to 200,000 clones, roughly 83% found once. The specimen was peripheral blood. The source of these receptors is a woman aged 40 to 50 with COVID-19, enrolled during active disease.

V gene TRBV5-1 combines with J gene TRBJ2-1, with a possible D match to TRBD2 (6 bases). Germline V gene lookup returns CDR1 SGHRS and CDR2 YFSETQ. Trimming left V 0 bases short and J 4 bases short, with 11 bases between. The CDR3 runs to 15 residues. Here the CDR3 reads CASSLGSGLYNEQFF. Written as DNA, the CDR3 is TGCGCCAGCAGCTTGGGTAGCGGACTATACAATGAGCAGTTCTTC.

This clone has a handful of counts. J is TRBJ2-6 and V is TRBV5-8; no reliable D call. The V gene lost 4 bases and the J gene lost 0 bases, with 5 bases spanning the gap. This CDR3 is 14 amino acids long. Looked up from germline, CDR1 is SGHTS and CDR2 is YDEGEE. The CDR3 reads CASSHISGANVLTF. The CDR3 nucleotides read TGTGCCAGCAGCCACATCTCTGGGGCCAACGTCCTGACTTTC.

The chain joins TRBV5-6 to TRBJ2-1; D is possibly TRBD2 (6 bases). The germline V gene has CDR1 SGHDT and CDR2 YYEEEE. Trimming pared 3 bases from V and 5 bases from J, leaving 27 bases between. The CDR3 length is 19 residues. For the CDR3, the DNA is TGTGCCAGCAGCTGGACCGTGAGGAGGGGTTTAAACCTTGACAATGAGCAGTTCTTC. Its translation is CASSWTVRRGLNLDNEQFF. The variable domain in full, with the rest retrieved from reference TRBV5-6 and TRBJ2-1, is DAGVTQSPTHLIKTRGQQVTLRCSPKSGHDTVSWYQQALGQGPQFIFQYYEEEERQRGNFPDRFSGHQFPNYSSELNVNALLLGDSALYLCASSWTVRRGLNLDNEQFFGPGTRLTVL.

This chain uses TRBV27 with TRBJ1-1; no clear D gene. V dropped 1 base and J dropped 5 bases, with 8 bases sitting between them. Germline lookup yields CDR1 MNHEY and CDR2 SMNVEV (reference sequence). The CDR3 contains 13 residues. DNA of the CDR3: TGTGCCAGCAGTTTATTTCGGGAAACTGAAGCTTTCTTT. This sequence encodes CASSLFRETEAFF.

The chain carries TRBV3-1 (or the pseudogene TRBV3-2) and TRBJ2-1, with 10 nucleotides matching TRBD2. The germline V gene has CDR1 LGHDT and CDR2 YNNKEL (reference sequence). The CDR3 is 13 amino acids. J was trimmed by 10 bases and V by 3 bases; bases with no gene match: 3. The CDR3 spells CASSHFSGGEQFF. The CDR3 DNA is TGTGCCAGCAGCCACTTTAGCGGGGGGGAGCAGTTCTTC.

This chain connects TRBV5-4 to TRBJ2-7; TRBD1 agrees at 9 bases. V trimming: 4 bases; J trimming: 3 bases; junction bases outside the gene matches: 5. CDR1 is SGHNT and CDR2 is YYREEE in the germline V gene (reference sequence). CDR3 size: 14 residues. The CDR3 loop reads CASSLTGGYYEQYF. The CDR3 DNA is TGTGCCAGCAGCCTCACAGGGGGCTACTACGAGCAGTACTTC.

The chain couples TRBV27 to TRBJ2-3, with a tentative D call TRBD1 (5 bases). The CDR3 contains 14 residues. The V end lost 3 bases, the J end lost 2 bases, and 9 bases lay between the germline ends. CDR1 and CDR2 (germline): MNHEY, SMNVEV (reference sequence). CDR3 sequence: CASSFDRPTDTQYF. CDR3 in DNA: TGTGCCAGCAGTTTCGACAGACCCACAGATACGCAGTATTTT.

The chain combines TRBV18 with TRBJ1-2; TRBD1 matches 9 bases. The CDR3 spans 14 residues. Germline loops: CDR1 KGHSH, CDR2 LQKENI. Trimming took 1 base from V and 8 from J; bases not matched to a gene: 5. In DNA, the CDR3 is TGTGCCAGCTCACCACGGAGACAGGGGGAGGGCTACACCTTC. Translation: CASSPRRQGEGYTF.

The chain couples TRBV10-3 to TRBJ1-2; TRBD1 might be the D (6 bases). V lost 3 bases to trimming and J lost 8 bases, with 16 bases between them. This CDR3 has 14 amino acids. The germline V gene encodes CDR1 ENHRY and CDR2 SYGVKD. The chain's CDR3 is CAISDSRGTFGYTF. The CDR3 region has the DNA TGTGCCATCAGTGATTCCAGGGGTACCTTCGGCTACACCTTC.

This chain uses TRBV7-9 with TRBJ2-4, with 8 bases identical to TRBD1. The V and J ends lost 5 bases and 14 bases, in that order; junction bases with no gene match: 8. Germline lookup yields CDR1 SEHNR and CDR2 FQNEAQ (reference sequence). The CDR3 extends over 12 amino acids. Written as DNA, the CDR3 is TGTGCCAGCAGCCCCCGGACAGGGCGAGAGTACTTC. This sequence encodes CASSPRTGREYF.

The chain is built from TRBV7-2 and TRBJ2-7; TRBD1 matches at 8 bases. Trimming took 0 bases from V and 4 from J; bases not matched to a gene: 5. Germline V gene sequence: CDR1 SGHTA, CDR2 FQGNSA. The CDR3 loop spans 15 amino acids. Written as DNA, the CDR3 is TGTGCCAGCAGCTTAGCGCAGGGGGCGCGGTACGAGCAGTACTTC. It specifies CASSLAQGARYEQYF.

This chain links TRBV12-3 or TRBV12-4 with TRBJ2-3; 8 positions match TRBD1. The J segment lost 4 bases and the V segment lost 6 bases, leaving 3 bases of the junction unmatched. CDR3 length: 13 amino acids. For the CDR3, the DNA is TGTGCCAGCAGCAGGGGGCCAGCAGATACGCAGTATTTT. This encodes CASSRGPADTQYF.

The CDR3 loop reads CASSYAGTGGRRAFF. In nucleotides, the CDR3 is TGTGCCAGCAGTTATGCCGGGACAGGGGGCAGAAGGGCTTTCTTT. The V and J genes are TRBV6-5 and TRBJ1-1, with 12 bases matching TRBD1. Germline CDR1 MNHEY, CDR2 SVGAGI. The ends lost 3 bases at V and 11 bases at J; junction bases unmatched: 10. The CDR3 contains 15 residues.

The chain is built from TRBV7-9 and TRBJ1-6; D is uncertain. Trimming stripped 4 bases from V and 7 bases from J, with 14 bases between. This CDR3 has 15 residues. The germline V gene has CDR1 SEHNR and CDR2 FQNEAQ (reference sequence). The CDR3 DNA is TGTGCCAGCAGCTCTCGGAGGGATGGGAATTCACCCCTCCACTTT. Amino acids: CASSSRRDGNSPLHF.

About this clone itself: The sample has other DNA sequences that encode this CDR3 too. The CDR3 bases are TGTGCCAGCAGGCTAGGACAGGGAAATCAGCCCCAGCATTTT. Its protein product is CASRLGQGNQPQHF. This chain connects TRBV27 to TRBJ1-5; 8 bases are shared with TRBD1. The length of the CDR3 is 14 residues. V lost 6 bases, J lost 4 bases, and 5 bases stayed unmatched. CDR1 MNHEY and CDR2 SMNVEV come from the germline V gene (reference sequence).

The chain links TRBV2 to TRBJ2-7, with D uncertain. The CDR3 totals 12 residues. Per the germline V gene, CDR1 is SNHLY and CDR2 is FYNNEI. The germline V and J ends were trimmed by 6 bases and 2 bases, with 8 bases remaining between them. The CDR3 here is CASRAETYEQYF. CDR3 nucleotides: TGTGCCAGCAGGGCGGAGACCTACGAGCAGTACTTC. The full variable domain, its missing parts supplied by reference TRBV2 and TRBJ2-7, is EPEVTQTPSHQVTQMGQEVILRCVPISNHLYFYWYRQILGQKVEFLVSFYNNEISEKSEIFDDQFSVERPDGSNFTLKIRSTKLEDSAMYFCASRAETYEQYFGPGTRLTVT.

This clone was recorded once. The CDR3 DNA sequence: TGCGCCAGCAGCTTGACAGGCTCTGGAAACACCATATATTTT. This translates into CASSLTGSGNTIYF. The rearrangement links TRBV5-1 to TRBJ1-3; D is possibly TRBD1 (5 bases). Germline assignment: CDR1 SGHRS and CDR2 YFSETQ. This CDR3 has 14 amino acids. Trimming removed 1 base from V and 0 bases from J, with 5 bases in between.

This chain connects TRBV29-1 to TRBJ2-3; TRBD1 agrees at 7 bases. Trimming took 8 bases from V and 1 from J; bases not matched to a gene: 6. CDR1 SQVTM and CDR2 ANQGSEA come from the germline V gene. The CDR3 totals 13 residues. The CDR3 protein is CSFTGVGTDTQYF. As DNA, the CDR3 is TGCAGCTTCACAGGGGTTGGCACAGATACGCAGTATTTT.

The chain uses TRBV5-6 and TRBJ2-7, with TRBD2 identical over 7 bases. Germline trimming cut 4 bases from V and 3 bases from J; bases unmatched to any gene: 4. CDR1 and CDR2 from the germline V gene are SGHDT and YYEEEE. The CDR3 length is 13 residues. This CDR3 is CASSPGTNYEQYF. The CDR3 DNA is TGTGCCAGCAGCCCCGGGACTAACTACGAGCAGTACTTC.

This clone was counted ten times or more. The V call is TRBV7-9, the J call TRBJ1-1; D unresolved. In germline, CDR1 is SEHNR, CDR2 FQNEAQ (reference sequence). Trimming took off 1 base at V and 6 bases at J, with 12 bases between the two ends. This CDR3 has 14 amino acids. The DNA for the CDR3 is TGTGCCAGCAGCTTAGTTGAATACGCGGCTGAAGCTTTCTTT. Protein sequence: CASSLVEYAAEAFF.

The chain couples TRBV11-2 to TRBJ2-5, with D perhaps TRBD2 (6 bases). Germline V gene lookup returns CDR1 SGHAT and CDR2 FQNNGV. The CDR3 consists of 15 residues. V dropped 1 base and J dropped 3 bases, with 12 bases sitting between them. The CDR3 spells CASSLGWGEKETQYF. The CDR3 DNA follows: TGTGCCAGCAGCTTAGGATGGGGGGAGAAAGAGACCCAGTACTTC.

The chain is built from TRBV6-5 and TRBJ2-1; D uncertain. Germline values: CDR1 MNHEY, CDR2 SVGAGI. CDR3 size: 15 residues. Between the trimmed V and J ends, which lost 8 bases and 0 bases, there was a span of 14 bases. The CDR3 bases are TGTGCCAGCCGAGGAATATCTAGCTCCTACAATGAGCAGTTCTTC. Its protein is CASRGISSSYNEQFF.

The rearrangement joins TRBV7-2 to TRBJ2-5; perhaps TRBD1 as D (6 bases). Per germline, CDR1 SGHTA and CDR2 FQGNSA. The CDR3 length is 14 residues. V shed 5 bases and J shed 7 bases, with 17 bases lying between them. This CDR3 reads CASSPDQGSATQYF. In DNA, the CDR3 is TGTGCCAGCAGCCCCGATCAGGGGTCGGCGACCCAGTACTTC.

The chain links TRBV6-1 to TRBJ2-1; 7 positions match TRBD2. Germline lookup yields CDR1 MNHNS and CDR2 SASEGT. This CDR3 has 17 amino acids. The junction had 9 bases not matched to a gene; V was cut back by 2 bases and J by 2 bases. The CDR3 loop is CASSEQVGRWTYNEQFF. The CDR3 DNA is TGTGCCAGCAGTGAACAAGTCGGGAGGTGGACCTACAATGAGCAGTTCTTC.